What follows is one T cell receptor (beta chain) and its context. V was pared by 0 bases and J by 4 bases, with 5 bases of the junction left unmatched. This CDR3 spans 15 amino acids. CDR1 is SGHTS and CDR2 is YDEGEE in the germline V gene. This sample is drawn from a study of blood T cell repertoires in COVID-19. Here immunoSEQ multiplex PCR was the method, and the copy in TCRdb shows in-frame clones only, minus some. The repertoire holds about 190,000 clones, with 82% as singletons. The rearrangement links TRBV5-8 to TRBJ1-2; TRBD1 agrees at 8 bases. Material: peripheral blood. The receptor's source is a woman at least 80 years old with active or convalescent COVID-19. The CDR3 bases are TGTGCCAGCAGCTTGGGAGGACAGGGTGTCTATGGCTACACCTTC. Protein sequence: CASSLGGQGVYGYTF.